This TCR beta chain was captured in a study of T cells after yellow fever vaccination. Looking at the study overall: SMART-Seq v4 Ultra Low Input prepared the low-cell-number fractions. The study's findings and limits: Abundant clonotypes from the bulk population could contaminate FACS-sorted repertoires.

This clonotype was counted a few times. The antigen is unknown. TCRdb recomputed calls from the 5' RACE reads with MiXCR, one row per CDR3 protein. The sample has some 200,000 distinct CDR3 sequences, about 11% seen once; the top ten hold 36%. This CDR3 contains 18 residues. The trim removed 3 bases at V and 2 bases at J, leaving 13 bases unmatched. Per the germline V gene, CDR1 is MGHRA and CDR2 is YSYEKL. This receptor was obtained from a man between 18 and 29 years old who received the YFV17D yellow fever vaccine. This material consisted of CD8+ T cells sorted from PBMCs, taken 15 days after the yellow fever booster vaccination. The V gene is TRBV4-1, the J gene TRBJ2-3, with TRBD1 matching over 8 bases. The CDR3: CASSQGFLQGVYTDTQYF. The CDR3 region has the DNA TGCGCCAGCAGCCAGGGCTTCTTACAGGGGGTATACACAGATACGCAGTATTTT.